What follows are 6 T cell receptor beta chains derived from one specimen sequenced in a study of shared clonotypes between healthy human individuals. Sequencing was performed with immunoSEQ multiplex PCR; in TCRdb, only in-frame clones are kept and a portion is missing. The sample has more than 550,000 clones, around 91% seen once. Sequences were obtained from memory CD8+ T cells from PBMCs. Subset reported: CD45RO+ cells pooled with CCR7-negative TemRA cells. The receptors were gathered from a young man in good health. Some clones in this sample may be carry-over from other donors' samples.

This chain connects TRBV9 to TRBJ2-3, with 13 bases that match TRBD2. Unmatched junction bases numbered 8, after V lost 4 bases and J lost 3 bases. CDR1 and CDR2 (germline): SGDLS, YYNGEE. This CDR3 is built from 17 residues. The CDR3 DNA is TGTGCCAGCAGCCCAACCGGGACTAGCGGGATAACAGATACGCAGTATTTT. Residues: CASSPTGTSGITDTQYF.

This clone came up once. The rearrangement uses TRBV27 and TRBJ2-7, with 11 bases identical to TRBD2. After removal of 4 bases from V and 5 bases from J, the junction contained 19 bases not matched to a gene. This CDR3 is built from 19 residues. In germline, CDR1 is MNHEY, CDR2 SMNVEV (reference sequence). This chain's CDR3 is CASSSYLYNSGRAVNEQYF. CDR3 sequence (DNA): TGTGCCAGCAGTTCATACCTCTATAATAGCGGGAGGGCCGTCAACGAGCAGTACTTC.

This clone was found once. Here the CDR3 DNA reads TGTGCCATCCTGGGACAGGGTCTGACTGAAGCTTTCTTT. Amino acids: CAILGQGLTEAFF. This rearrangement joins TRBV19 to TRBJ1-1; the match to TRBD1 covers 9 bases. The ends lost 10 bases at V and 5 bases at J; junction bases unmatched: 8. The CDR3 consists of 13 residues. CDR1 and CDR2 (germline): LNHDA, SQIVND (reference sequence).

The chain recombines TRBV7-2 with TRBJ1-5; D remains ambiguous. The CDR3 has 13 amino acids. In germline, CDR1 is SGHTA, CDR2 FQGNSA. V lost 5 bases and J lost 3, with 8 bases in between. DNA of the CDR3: TGTGCCAGCAGCCCCTATCTCAATCAGCCCCAGCATTTT. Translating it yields CASSPYLNQPQHF.

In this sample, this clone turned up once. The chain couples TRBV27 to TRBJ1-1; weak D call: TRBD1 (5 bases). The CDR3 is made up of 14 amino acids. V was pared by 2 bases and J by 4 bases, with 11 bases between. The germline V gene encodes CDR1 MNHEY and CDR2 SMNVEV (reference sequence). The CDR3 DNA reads TGTGCCAGCAGTTTACTCGGGGGGTTCACTGAAGCTTTCTTT. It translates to CASSLLGGFTEAFF.

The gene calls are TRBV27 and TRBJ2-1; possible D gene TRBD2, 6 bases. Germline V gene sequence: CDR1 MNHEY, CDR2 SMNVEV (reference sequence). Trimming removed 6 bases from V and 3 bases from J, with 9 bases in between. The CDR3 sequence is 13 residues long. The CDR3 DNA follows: TGTGCCAGCAGGGTGGGACTCTACAATGAGCAGTTCTTC. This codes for CASRVGLYNEQFF.